The 17 T cell receptor beta chains in this list originate from one sample, sequenced in a study of blood T cell repertoires in COVID-19. Libraries were prepared by immunoSEQ multiplex PCR; TCRdb keeps only in-frame clonotypes and omits some of them. There are around 31,000 clones in the sample; 80% to 90% occur only once, and about 9.4% lies in the top ten. Sequencing input: peripheral blood. The origin of the receptors is a man in his 60s with acute or convalescent COVID-19.

The V gene is TRBV3-1 (or the pseudogene TRBV3-2), the J gene TRBJ1-1; possibly TRBD1 for D (5 bases). V was clipped by 4 bases and J by 3 bases, with 15 bases between them. Germline lookup yields CDR1 LGHDT and CDR2 YNNKEL (reference sequence). The CDR3 is made up of 15 amino acids. The CDR3 protein is CASSRPRDSYTEAFF. Here the CDR3 DNA reads TGTGCCAGCAGCCGACCCAGGGATTCTTACACTGAAGCTTTCTTT.

This clone appeared once. The J gene is TRBJ1-5, the V gene TRBV19; D gene uncertain. This CDR3 has 14 amino acids. V lost 4 bases and J lost 1, with 8 bases in between. The germline CDR1 and CDR2 sequences are LNHDA and SQIVND (reference sequence). CDR3 DNA: TGTGCCAGTAGTACAGGCAGCAGCAATCAGCCCCAGCATTTT. Translating it yields CASSTGSSNQPQHF.

The chain uses TRBV2 and TRBJ2-7, with D perhaps matching TRBD1 (6 bases). CDR1 SNHLY and CDR2 FYNNEI come from the germline V gene. The CDR3 runs to 14 residues. Trimming left V 5 bases short and J 4 bases short, with 15 bases between. CDR3 DNA sequence: TGTGCCAGCAGTAGGGGGACATTTGATTACGAGCAGTACTTC. Encoded protein: CASSRGTFDYEQYF.

The rearrangement uses TRBV6-5 and TRBJ2-2; 8 bases map to TRBD1. The CDR3 totals 15 residues. Germline assignment: CDR1 MNHEY and CDR2 SVGAGI. V shed 10 bases and J 4 bases; nucleotides not matched to a gene: 11. In DNA, the CDR3 is TGTGCCACCCCGCCCCGGGACAGGCGCACCGGGGAGCTGTTTTTT. It encodes CATPPRDRRTGELFF.

V usage is TRBV19 and J usage is TRBJ2-3, with TRBD1 identical over 9 bases. Per the germline V gene, CDR1 is LNHDA and CDR2 is SQIVND (reference sequence). The CDR3 is 13 amino acids. Trimming removed 11 bases from V and 7 bases from J; junction bases left unmatched: 10. CDR3 DNA: TGTGCCGTGGGACAGGGACCGTCGAATACGCAGTATTTT. The encoded protein is CAVGQGPSNTQYF.

The genes are TRBV30 and TRBJ1-5; a weak D match, TRBD1 (5 bases). The CDR3 length is 15 residues. The V and J ends lost 1 base and 1 base respectively, with 11 bases between them. The germline V gene has CDR1 GTSNPN and CDR2 SVGIG (reference sequence). The CDR3, as DNA: TGTGCCTGGAGTGGTAGGGGAAGGAGCAATCAGCCCCAGCATTTT. Protein product: CAWSGRGRSNQPQHF.

The V call is TRBV7-8, the J call TRBJ1-1; possibly TRBD1 for D (6 bases). Germline CDR1 and CDR2: SGHVS and FQNEAQ. The ends were cut back, 4 bases at V and 8 bases at J, with 20 bases in the middle. The CDR3 has 15 amino acids. As DNA, the CDR3 is TGTGCCAGCAGCTCCCTGACAGGAGGAAGAGAAGAAGCTTTCTTT. This translates into CASSSLTGGREEAFF.

The genes are TRBV7-6 and TRBJ2-7; 10 bases agree with TRBD2. After removal of 5 bases from V and 7 bases from J, the junction contained 8 bases not matched to a gene. Looked up from germline, CDR1 is SGHVS and CDR2 is FNYEAQ. This CDR3 is 14 amino acids long. CDR3 sequence reads: CASSPSGGAGEQYF. DNA of the CDR3: TGTGCCAGCAGCCCAAGCGGGGGGGCGGGGGAGCAGTACTTC.

This chain connects TRBV11-2 to TRBJ2-1; TRBD2 aligns across 15 bases. The J segment lost 8 bases and the V segment lost 5 bases, leaving 7 bases of the junction unmatched. The CDR3 length is 16 residues. Germline CDR1 is SGHAT and CDR2 is FQNNGV. The CDR3 is CASSLWTSGGAHEQFF. The CDR3, as DNA: TGTGCCAGCAGCCTCTGGACTAGCGGGGGGGCCCATGAGCAGTTCTTC.

The V gene is TRBV18, the J gene TRBJ2-1; 10 nucleotides match TRBD2. This CDR3 spans 18 amino acids. J gave up 1 base and V 1 base, and 7 bases lay outside the gene matches. CDR1 KGHSH and CDR2 LQKENI come from the germline V gene. The CDR3 sequence: CASSPQASGRGSYNEQFF. The CDR3 coding sequence is TGTGCCAGCTCACCACAGGCTAGCGGGAGAGGATCCTACAATGAGCAGTTCTTC.

The rearrangement joins TRBV7-9 to TRBJ2-7; 9 positions agree with TRBD1. V lost 5 bases, J lost 3 bases, and 8 bases stayed unmatched. This CDR3 spans 15 amino acids. CDR1 and CDR2 (germline): SEHNR, FQNEAQ (reference sequence). In nucleotides, the CDR3 is TGTGCCAGCAGCCGACCCGGGACAGGGATCTACGAGCAGTACTTC. The encoded protein is CASSRPGTGIYEQYF.

With respect to this clone: Relative to the germline gene, one junction end is altered; a read error may explain this. The V and J genes are TRBV12-3 or TRBV12-4 and TRBJ2-3, with 9 bases that match TRBD2. CDR3 size: 11 residues. This CDR3 reads CASTSSGGLTF. In DNA form, the CDR3 reads TGTGCCAGCACTTCCAGCGGGGGGCTCACTTTT.

The CDR3 DNA is TGCGCCAGCGCCGGGACAGGTGGTGAAGCTTTCTTT. The encoded protein is CASAGTGGEAFF. The V gene is TRBV10-1, the J gene TRBJ1-1; 8 bases map to TRBD1. CDR3 length equals 12 residues. Trimming took 8 bases from V and 7 from J; bases not matched to a gene: 6. Germline V gene lookup returns CDR1 WNHNN and CDR2 SYGVQD (reference sequence).

The V call is TRBV30, the J call TRBJ2-5; 10 bases are shared with TRBD1. V lost 5 bases to trimming and J lost 4 bases; unmatched junction nucleotides: 7. This CDR3 comprises 14 residues. Germline CDR1 reads GTSNPN; CDR2 reads SVGIG (reference sequence). CDR3 nucleotide sequence: TGTGCCTGGGGGACAGGGGACTTGGGAGAGACCCAGTACTTC. This gives the protein CAWGTGDLGETQYF.

The chain couples TRBV6-1 to TRBJ2-1; 7 bases line up with TRBD1. Germline CDR1 MNHNS, CDR2 SASEGT. CDR3 length equals 14 residues. Trimming cost V 4 bases and J 5 bases; bases outside gene matches: 5. CDR3 coding DNA: TGTGCCAGCAGTGCCGGGACAGAACACAATGAGCAGTTCTTC. Translated, it gives CASSAGTEHNEQFF.

This chain links TRBV19 with TRBJ2-1, with D unresolved. The germline V gene has CDR1 LNHDA and CDR2 SQIVND (reference sequence). Trimming removed 1 base from V and 7 bases from J, with 11 bases in between. CDR3 length equals 14 residues. The CDR3 sequence is CASSIATRRNEQFF. DNA for the CDR3: TGTGCCAGTAGTATAGCCACGAGGCGGAATGAGCAGTTCTTC. Full variable domain (remainder filled in from reference TRBV19 and TRBJ2-1): DGGITQSPKYLFRKEGQNVTLSCEQNLNHDAMYWYRQDPGQGLRLIYYSQIVNDFQKGDIAEGYSVSREKKESFPLTVTSAQKNPTAFYLCASSIATRRNEQFFGPGTRLTVL.

Details on this clone: One end of the junction fails to match germline, which may point to a read error. The V gene is TRBV7-7, the J gene TRBJ2-2, with D unresolved. CDR1 is SSHAT, CDR2 FNYEAQ, per germline (reference sequence). The CDR3 totals 12 residues. The CDR3 spells CASSPDTGELFF. Written as DNA, the CDR3 is TGTGCTAGCAGCCCTGACACCGGGGAGCTGTTTTTT. Combining the CDR3 with reference TRBV7-7 and TRBJ2-2 gives the whole variable domain GAGVSQSPRYKVTKRGQDVTLRCDPISSHATLYWYQQALGQGPEFLTYFNYEAQPDKSGLPSDRFSAERPEGSISTLTIQRTEQRDSAMYRCASSPDTGELFFGEGSRLTVL.